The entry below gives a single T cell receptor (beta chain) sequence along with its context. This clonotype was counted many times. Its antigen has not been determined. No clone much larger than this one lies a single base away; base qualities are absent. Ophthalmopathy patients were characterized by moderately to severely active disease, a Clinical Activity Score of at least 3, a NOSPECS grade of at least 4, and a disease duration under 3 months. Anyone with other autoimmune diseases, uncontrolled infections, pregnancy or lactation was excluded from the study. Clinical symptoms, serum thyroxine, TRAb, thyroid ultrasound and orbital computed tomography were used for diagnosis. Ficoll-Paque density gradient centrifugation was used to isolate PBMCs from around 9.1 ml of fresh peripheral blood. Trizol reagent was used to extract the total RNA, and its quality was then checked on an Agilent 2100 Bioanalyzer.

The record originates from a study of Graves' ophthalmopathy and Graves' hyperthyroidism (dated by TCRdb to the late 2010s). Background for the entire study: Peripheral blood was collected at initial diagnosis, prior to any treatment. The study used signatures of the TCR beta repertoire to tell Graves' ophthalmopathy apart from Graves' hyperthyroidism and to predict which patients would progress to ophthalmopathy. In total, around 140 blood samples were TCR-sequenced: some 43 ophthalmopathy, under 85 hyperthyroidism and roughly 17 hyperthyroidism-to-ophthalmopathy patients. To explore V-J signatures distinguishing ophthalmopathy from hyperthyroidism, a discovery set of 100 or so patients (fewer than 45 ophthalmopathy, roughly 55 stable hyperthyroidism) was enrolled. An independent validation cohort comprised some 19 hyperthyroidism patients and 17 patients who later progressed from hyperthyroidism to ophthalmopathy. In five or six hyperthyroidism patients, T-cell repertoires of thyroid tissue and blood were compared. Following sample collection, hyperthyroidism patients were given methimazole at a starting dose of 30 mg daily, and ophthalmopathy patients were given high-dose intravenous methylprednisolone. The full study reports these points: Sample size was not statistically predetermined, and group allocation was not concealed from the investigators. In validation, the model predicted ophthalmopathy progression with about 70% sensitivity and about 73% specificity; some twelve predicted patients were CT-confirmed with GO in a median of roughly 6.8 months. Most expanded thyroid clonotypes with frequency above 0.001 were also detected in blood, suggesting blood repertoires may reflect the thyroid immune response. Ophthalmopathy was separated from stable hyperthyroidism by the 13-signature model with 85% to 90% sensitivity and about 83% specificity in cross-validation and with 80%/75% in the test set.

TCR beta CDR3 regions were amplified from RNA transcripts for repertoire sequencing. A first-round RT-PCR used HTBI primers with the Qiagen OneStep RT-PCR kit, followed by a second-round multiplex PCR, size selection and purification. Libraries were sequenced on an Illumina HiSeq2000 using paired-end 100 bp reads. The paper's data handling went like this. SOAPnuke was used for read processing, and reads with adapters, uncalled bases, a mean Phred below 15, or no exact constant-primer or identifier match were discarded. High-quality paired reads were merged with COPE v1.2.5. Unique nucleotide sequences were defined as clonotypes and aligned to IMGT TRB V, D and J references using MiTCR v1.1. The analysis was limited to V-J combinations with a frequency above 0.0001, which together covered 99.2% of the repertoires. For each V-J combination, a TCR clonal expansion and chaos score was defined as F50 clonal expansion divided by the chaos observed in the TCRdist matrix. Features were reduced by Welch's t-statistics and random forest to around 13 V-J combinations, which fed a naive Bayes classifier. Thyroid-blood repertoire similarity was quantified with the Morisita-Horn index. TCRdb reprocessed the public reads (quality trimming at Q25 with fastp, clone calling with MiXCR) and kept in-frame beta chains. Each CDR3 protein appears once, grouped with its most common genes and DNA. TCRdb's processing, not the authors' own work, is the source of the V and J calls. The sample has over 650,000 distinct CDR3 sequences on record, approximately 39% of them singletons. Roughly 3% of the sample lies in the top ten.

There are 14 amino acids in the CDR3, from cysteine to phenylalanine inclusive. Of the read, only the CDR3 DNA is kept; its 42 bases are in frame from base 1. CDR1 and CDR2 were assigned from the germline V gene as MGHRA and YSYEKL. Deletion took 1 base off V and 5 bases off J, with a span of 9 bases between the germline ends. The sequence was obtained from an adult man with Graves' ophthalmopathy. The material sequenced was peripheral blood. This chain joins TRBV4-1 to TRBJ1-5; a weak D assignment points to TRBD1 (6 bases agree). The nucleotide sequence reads TGCGCCAGCAGCCAAGGACAGGCCCATCAGCCCCAGCATTTT. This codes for CASSQGQAHQPQHF.